This T cell receptor (beta chain) was profiled in a study of beta chain features in type 1 diabetes. Study results and caveats: Among patients, naive, central memory and Treg TCRB repertoires appeared more similar than among healthy donors. In all four CD4+ subsets, TCRB CDR3 length was significantly, moderately reduced in type 1 diabetes.

Staining for CD45RO/CCR7/CD25/CD127/CD95/CD27 allowed sorting of CD4+ naive, central memory, regulatory and stem cell-like memory cells. All of the sorted populations showed purity greater than 95%. Reverse transcribing all isolated RNA meant expressed TCRB transcripts were sequenced. Sequencing of naive, central memory and regulatory T cell samples gave an average of approximately 3.8 million reads. Using immunoSEQ multiplex PCR, the repertoire was profiled, and TCRdb retains in-frame clones only, with some absent. The table shows 55,000 to 80,000 clones, with almost 50% occurring only once. Note on this clone: What it binds is not known.

Sample: central memory CD4+ T cells from blood. The clonotype comes from a young man with type 1 diabetes.

This CDR3 is CASSSGGAGNIQYF. The CDR3 DNA is TGTGCCAGCAGTTCAGGGGGCGCAGGAAACATTCAGTACTTC. The V gene is TRBV6-5, the J gene TRBJ2-4, with 8 bases fitting TRBD1. Germline V lookup: CDR1 MNHEY, CDR2 SVGAGI. This CDR3 has 14 amino acids. Losses at the gene ends were 4 bases for V and 6 bases for J; bases not matched to a gene: 5.